One and the same sample provided the 14 T cell receptor beta chains below, sequenced in a study of T-cell memory formation after mild COVID-19. TCRdb reprocessed the 5' RACE reads via MiXCR and lists one record per CDR3 protein. The profile covers around 140,000 distinct CDR3 sequences, with under 7% appearing a single time and under 2.5% taken by the ten largest. The specimen was PBMCs or a T cell subset sorted from them (not recorded which). These receptors were obtained from an adult woman who had mild COVID-19 (a few samples of this study predate the infection). Cell type and time point are not known.

This clonotype was seen a handful of times. V and J are TRBV12-3 or TRBV12-4 and TRBJ2-2; 9 bases line up with TRBD1. CDR3 size: 16 residues. Trimming took 5 bases from V and 8 from J; bases not matched to a gene: 12. CDR3 nucleotides: TGTGCCAGCAGTGAACCCCGGGACAGGGCGACGGGGGAGCTGTTTTTT. It translates to CASSEPRDRATGELFF.

The chain recombines TRBV4-2 with TRBJ2-7, with D maybe TRBD2 (5 bases). This CDR3 comprises 15 residues. The V gene lost 0 bases and the J gene lost 6 bases, with 15 bases spanning the gap. CDR1 and CDR2 (germline): LGHNA, YNFKEQ. The CDR3 nucleotides read TGTGCCAGCAGCCAAGATGGGAGACCCTCGGGCGAGCAGTACTTC. Amino acid sequence: CASSQDGRPSGEQYF.

The chain uses TRBV3-1 and TRBJ1-2; D not resolved. The germline CDR1 and CDR2 sequences are LGHDT and YNNKEL (reference sequence). V shed 4 bases and J shed 5 bases, with 11 bases lying between them. The CDR3 sequence is 13 residues long. The CDR3: CASSRRGQYGYTF. The CDR3 DNA follows: TGTGCCAGCAGCCGCCGTGGTCAATATGGCTACACCTTC.

This chain uses TRBV10-3 with TRBJ2-3; a possible D gene is TRBD1 (5 bases). Trimming stripped 6 bases from V and 1 base from J, with 11 bases between. This CDR3 has 14 amino acids. Germline lookup yields CDR1 ENHRY and CDR2 SYGVKD. CDR3 DNA: TGTGCCATCAGGAGGACATCGGGCACAGATACGCAGTATTTT. Translated: CAIRRTSGTDTQYF.

This clonotype was counted at least ten times. The chain recombines TRBV7-2 with TRBJ1-1; TRBD1 might be the D (5 bases). Germline-derived CDR1 and CDR2 are SGHTA and FQGNSA. The CDR3 runs 13 residues. Trimming took off 5 bases at V and 3 bases at J, with 10 bases between the two ends. CDR3 amino acids: CASSHPGYTEAFF. DNA of the CDR3: TGTGCCAGCAGCCATCCAGGGTACACTGAAGCTTTCTTT.

This rearrangement joins TRBV12-3 or TRBV12-4 to TRBJ2-3; D is uncertain. Trimming pared 8 bases from V and 6 bases from J, leaving 9 bases between. The CDR3 sequence is 11 residues long. The chain's CDR3 is CASRARDTQYF. The CDR3 DNA sequence: TGTGCCAGCCGAGCCCGGGATACGCAGTATTTT.

The chain uses TRBV3-1 and TRBJ2-5, with 16 bases lining up with TRBD2. Germline CDR1 LGHDT, CDR2 YNNKEL (reference sequence). V lost 6 bases to trimming and J lost 4 bases; unmatched junction nucleotides: 11. The CDR3 is 18 amino acids. CDR3 bases: TGTGCCAGCAGGCCTCCGGGACTAGCGGGGGGGCGAGGAGAGACCCAGTACTTC. This encodes CASRPPGLAGGRGETQYF.

This clonotype has just a few counts. The chain recombines TRBV12-3 or TRBV12-4 with TRBJ1-3; tentative D call: TRBD1 (5 bases). CDR3 size: 14 residues. The V gene lost 2 bases and the J gene lost 9 bases, with 14 bases spanning the gap. In nucleotides, the CDR3 is TGTGCCAGCAGTTTAACTGGGACCCTAGTCACCATATATTTT. Translation gives CASSLTGTLVTIYF.

This sequence joins TRBV11-2 and TRBJ2-3; TRBD2 aligns across 10 bases. Germline lookup yields CDR1 SGHAT and CDR2 FQNNGV. The trim removed 8 bases at V and 2 bases at J, leaving 1 base unmatched. The CDR3 spans 13 residues. CDR3 DNA: TGTGCCAGCGGGACTAGCGCCACAGATACGCAGTATTTT. Residues: CASGTSATDTQYF.

The sample holds a few counts of this clonotype. The rearrangement links TRBV19 to TRBJ2-6; D possibly corresponds to TRBD1 (6 bases). CDR3 length: 18 amino acids. In germline, CDR1 is LNHDA, CDR2 SQIVND (reference sequence). V lost 2 bases to trimming and J lost 0 bases, with 14 bases between them. CDR3 in DNA: TGTGCCAGTAGTATAACAGGGACCCGGAGCTCTGGGGCCAACGTCCTGACTTTC. Translation: CASSITGTRSSGANVLTF.

The J gene is TRBJ1-2, the V gene TRBV7-3; TRBD1 aligns across 10 bases. Losses at the gene ends were 6 bases for V and 5 bases for J; bases not matched to a gene: 9. The germline CDR1 and CDR2 sequences are SGHTA and FQGTGA. This CDR3 spans 15 amino acids. CDR3 bases: TGTGCCAGCAGTCAGGACAGGGGGTGGGTGTATGGCTACACCTTC. It yields the protein CASSQDRGWVYGYTF.

This clonotype has ten or more counts. The V gene is TRBV12-3 or TRBV12-4, the J gene TRBJ1-2, with TRBD1 matching over 9 bases. V shed 6 bases and J 4 bases; nucleotides not matched to a gene: 3. The CDR3 loop spans 13 amino acids. As DNA, the CDR3 is TGTGCCAGCAGCCTGGGACAGGGCTATGGCTACACCTTC. This translates into CASSLGQGYGYTF.

In DNA, the CDR3 is TGTGCCAGCAGTTTTCGACCCTCTGGGGCCAACGTCCTGACTTTC. It translates to CASSFRPSGANVLTF. The chain couples TRBV12-3 or TRBV12-4 to TRBJ2-6, with D hard to call. Trimming shortened V by 3 bases and J by 0 bases, and 6 bases separated the two germline ends. The CDR3 contains 15 residues.

J is TRBJ1-3 and V is TRBV10-3; TRBD1 matches at 7 bases. The CDR3 is 14 residues long. V gave up 7 bases and J gave up 4 bases; unmatched junction bases: 7. Per the germline V gene, CDR1 is ENHRY and CDR2 is SYGVKD. CDR3 loop: CAITGEGAGNTIYF. CDR3 in DNA: TGTGCCATCACCGGGGAGGGGGCCGGAAACACCATATATTTT.